One sample yielded the 21 T cell receptor beta chains listed below, sequenced in a study of CD8 T cells in ankylosing spondylitis. MiXCR, run by TCRdb on the 5' RACE reads, gives a single entry per CDR3 protein. The table shows 200,000 to 250,000 distinct CDR3 sequences, with roughly 26% occurring only once. The material sequenced was blood, either unsorted or a sorted T cell fraction (not recorded which). Every receptor here comes from a male donor with ankylosing spondylitis or in good health (not recorded which).

The table lists this clonotype with many counts. The chain couples TRBV5-1 to TRBJ2-1, with TRBD2 matching 8 bases. From germline, CDR1 is SGHRS and CDR2 YFSETQ. Unmatched junction bases numbered 7, after V lost 1 base and J lost 7 bases. The CDR3 is 15 amino acids. For the CDR3, the DNA is TGCGCCAGCAGCTTGAGCGGGAGTGTAGTGAATGAGCAGTTCTTC. It encodes CASSLSGSVVNEQFF.

The CDR3 loop is CASSLMGGAGELFF. Written as DNA, the CDR3 is TGTGCCAGCAGCTTAATGGGGGGCGCCGGGGAGCTGTTTTTT. The chain carries TRBV7-3 and TRBJ2-2; D may match TRBD1 or TRBD2 (6 bases each). Trimming removed 1 base from V and 6 bases from J, with 9 bases in between. CDR1 and CDR2 from the germline V gene are SGHTA and FQGTGA. There are 14 residues in the CDR3.

J is TRBJ2-7 and V is TRBV29-1; 7 bases align to TRBD1. There are 12 residues in the CDR3. The J segment lost 5 bases and the V segment lost 3 bases, leaving 4 bases of the junction unmatched. Per the germline V gene, CDR1 is SQVTM and CDR2 is ANQGSEA. The CDR3 DNA is TGCAGCGTTGACGAGGGGGCCAACGAGCAGTACTTC. Its protein product is CSVDEGANEQYF.

The chain employs TRBV10-3 and TRBJ2-1; D is unresolved. Germline V CDR1 and CDR2: ENHRY, SYGVKD. This CDR3 is built from 15 residues. Trimming left V 8 bases short and J 0 bases short, with 14 bases between. In DNA form, the CDR3 reads TGTGCCATCGCGGCAGAAAACTTCTCCTACAATGAGCAGTTCTTC. Amino acid sequence: CAIAAENFSYNEQFF.

This clonotype has more than one count but fewer than ten. This rearrangement joins TRBV29-1 to TRBJ1-1, with unresolved D. V was cut by 7 bases and J by 1 base, with 10 bases left in between. The CDR3 covers 12 residues. Germline lookup yields CDR1 SQVTM and CDR2 ANQGSEA. For the CDR3, the DNA is TGCAGCGGAGGAGAGACGAACACTGAAGCTTTCTTT. Residues: CSGGETNTEAFF.

This clonotype was counted many times. This sequence joins TRBV5-6 and TRBJ1-2; TRBD1 matches at 7 bases. The CDR3 loop spans 15 amino acids. CDR1 SGHDT and CDR2 YYEEEE come from the germline V gene. V lost 0 bases, J lost 7 bases, and 9 bases stayed unmatched. The CDR3: CASSLEMGRGTGYTF. For the CDR3, the DNA is TGTGCCAGCAGCTTGGAGATGGGCAGGGGGACTGGCTACACCTTC.

This clonotype occurred many times. The CDR3 region is CASSLAGEGQFF. Written as DNA, the CDR3 is TGTGCCAGCAGTTTAGCCGGAGAGGGGCAGTTCTTC. The chain combines TRBV12-3 or TRBV12-4 with TRBJ2-1; tentative D call: TRBD2 (5 bases). CDR3 length equals 12 residues. Deletions cut 0 bases from V and 12 bases from J, with 9 bases between.

V is TRBV5-1 and J is TRBJ2-7, with TRBD2 matching 13 bases. The CDR3 runs 16 residues. V gave up 1 base and J gave up 7 bases; unmatched junction bases: 8. From germline, CDR1 is SGHRS and CDR2 YFSETQ. The CDR3 nucleotides read TGCGCCAGCAGCTTGACTAGCGGGAGGGACTACGTTGAGCAGTACTTC. This encodes CASSLTSGRDYVEQYF.

This clonotype occurred many times. This sequence joins TRBV9 and TRBJ2-3, with 11 bases aligning to TRBD2. Germline V gene sequence: CDR1 SGDLS, CDR2 YYNGEE. With 5 bases clipped from V and 3 bases from J, the junction kept 8 bases outside the gene matches. This CDR3 comprises 16 residues. CDR3 sequence reads: CASSGTSGSVTDTQYF. The CDR3, as DNA: TGTGCCAGCAGTGGTACTAGCGGGAGTGTGACAGATACGCAGTATTTT.

This clonotype was seen a few times. The chain joins TRBV20-1 to TRBJ2-1; D might be TRBD1 (5 bases). The CDR3 has 12 amino acids. From germline, CDR1 is DFQATT and CDR2 SNEGSKA (reference sequence). V was pared by 4 bases and J by 5 bases, with 9 bases between. The CDR3 coding sequence is TGCAGTGCTAAAGACAGCCACAATGAGCAGTTCTTC. Its protein product is CSAKDSHNEQFF.

This clonotype was counted between two and nine times. The J gene is TRBJ2-7, the V gene TRBV20-1; unclear D gene. This CDR3 has 14 amino acids. Between the trimmed V and J ends, which lost 0 bases and 1 base, there was a span of 10 bases. Germline-derived CDR1 and CDR2 are DFQATT and SNEGSKA (reference sequence). CDR3 amino acids: CSARDRRASYEQYF. Here the CDR3 DNA reads TGCAGTGCTAGAGATAGACGGGCTTCCTACGAGCAGTACTTC.

The rearrangement uses TRBV5-5 and TRBJ2-5; D might be TRBD1 or TRBD2, each matching 6 bases. The CDR3 covers 16 residues. CDR1 and CDR2 from the germline V gene are SGHKS and YYEKEE (reference sequence). With 4 bases removed from V and 4 bases from J, the gap between germline ends came to 20 bases. Here the CDR3 DNA reads TGTGCCAGCAGCCCGAGTAGCAGGGGCGGGGTAGAGACCCAGTACTTC. The encoded protein is CASSPSSRGGVETQYF.

The V call is TRBV12-3 or TRBV12-4, the J call TRBJ2-3, with D possibly being TRBD2 (5 bases). V was trimmed by 5 bases and J by 0 bases, leaving 12 bases between them. CDR3 size: 15 residues. CDR3 sequence: CASSPPTISTDTQYF. Here the CDR3 DNA reads TGTGCCAGCAGTCCACCGACTATCAGCACAGATACGCAGTATTTT.

This clonotype was seen a few times. The chain links TRBV7-2 to TRBJ2-7; possible D gene TRBD2, 10 bases. This CDR3 has 16 amino acids. V lost 5 bases and J lost 4, with 21 bases in between. CDR1 is SGHTA and CDR2 is FQGNSA in the germline V gene. The CDR3 DNA sequence: TGTGCCAGCAGCCCGGGACAGGGACTAGCGACTTACGAGCAGTACTTC. Its protein product is CASSPGQGLATYEQYF. Full variable domain (missing parts from reference TRBV7-2 and TRBJ2-7): GAGVSQSPSNKVTEKGKDVELRCDPISGHTALYWYRQSLGQGLEFLIYFQGNSAPDKSGLPSDRFSAERTGGSVSTLTIQRTQQEDSAVYLCASSPGQGLATYEQYFGPGTRLTVT.

The chain couples TRBV14 to TRBJ1-2, with unresolved D. V lost 1 base and J 4 bases, leaving 10 bases between the germline ends. CDR3 length: 14 amino acids. Germline CDR1 reads SGHDN; CDR2 reads FVKESK. The CDR3 loop is CASSQGVVSYGYTF. The CDR3 region has the DNA TGTGCCAGCAGCCAAGGGGTCGTCTCCTATGGCTACACCTTC.

This chain joins TRBV28 and TRBJ2-5; TRBD2 matches at 12 bases. The ends lost 3 bases at V and 4 bases at J; junction bases unmatched: 3. The length of the CDR3 is 15 residues. Germline CDR1 and CDR2: MDHEN and SYDVKM. The CDR3 here is CASSLRLAGVETQYF. The CDR3 DNA reads TGTGCCAGCAGTTTGAGACTAGCGGGAGTAGAGACCCAGTACTTC.

In this sample, this clonotype turned up many times. The chain uses TRBV20-1 and TRBJ2-7, with a tentative D call TRBD1 (5 bases). From germline, CDR1 is DFQATT and CDR2 SNEGSKA (reference sequence). This CDR3 is built from 13 residues. Trimming stripped 5 bases from V and 0 bases from J, with 11 bases between. The CDR3 nucleotides read TGCAGTGCTCGAAGGGGCAGCTCCTACGAGCAGTACTTC. This codes for CSARRGSSYEQYF.

The V call is TRBV6-5, the J call TRBJ2-7; D is possibly TRBD1 or TRBD2 (5 bases each). The V gene lost 0 bases and the J gene lost 2 bases, with 11 bases spanning the gap. There are 15 residues in the CDR3. Germline V lookup: CDR1 MNHEY, CDR2 SVGAGI. CDR3 in amino acids: CASSYSRDGPYEQYF. The CDR3 DNA reads as TGTGCCAGCAGTTACTCCCGGGACGGACCCTACGAGCAGTACTTC.

This clonotype was counted many times. V usage is TRBV5-1 and J usage is TRBJ1-6, with a possible D match to TRBD1 (6 bases). Looked up from germline, CDR1 is SGHRS and CDR2 is YFSETQ. V was clipped by 8 bases and J by 5 bases, with 8 bases between them. The CDR3 length is 12 residues. DNA for the CDR3: TGCGCCAGGTGGACAGATAATTCACCCCTCCACTTT. Translated, it gives CARWTDNSPLHF.

This clonotype was observed a single time. V usage is TRBV20-1 and J usage is TRBJ2-5, with 7 bases that match TRBD1. V lost 6 bases, J lost 2 bases, and 6 bases stayed unmatched. The germline V gene encodes CDR1 DFQATT and CDR2 SNEGSKA (reference sequence). This CDR3 has 13 amino acids. CDR3 nucleotide sequence: TGCAGTGCCCGGGACAGCCCTCAAGAGACCCAGTACTTC. It specifies CSARDSPQETQYF.

This clonotype turned up a few times. The V gene is TRBV6-1, the J gene TRBJ1-2; the D gene is possibly TRBD1 (5 bases). The germline CDR1 and CDR2 sequences are MNHNS and SASEGT. V was shortened by 1 base and J by 7 bases, with 13 bases between the two germline ends. The CDR3 has 14 residues. The CDR3 loop reads CASSEGGKGAGYTF. CDR3 nucleotide sequence: TGTGCCAGCAGTGAAGGGGGAAAAGGGGCTGGCTACACCTTC.